The 29 T cell receptor beta chains below all came from one sample that was sequenced in a study of T cells in Graves' hyperthyroidism and ophthalmopathy. The investigators amplified TCR beta CDR3 regions from RNA transcripts. First-round RT-PCR of the TCR CDR3 relied on the HTBI primer set. Using its own MiXCR run on the multiplex PCR reads, TCRdb lists one record per CDR3 protein. The top ten clones hold 3.8% of a sample with under 650,000 distinct CDR3 sequences, around 16% of them seen once. Material: blood. All receptors derive from a woman in her thirties with Graves' hyperthyroidism.

The chain carries TRBV10-1 and TRBJ1-5; 7 positions agree with TRBD1. The J segment lost 14 bases and the V segment lost 2 bases, leaving 6 bases of the junction unmatched. In germline, CDR1 is WNHNN, CDR2 SYGVQD (reference sequence). This CDR3 is built from 12 residues. As DNA, the CDR3 is TGCGCCAGCAGTGAGATACGACAGGGCGAGCATTTT. This translates into CASSEIRQGEHF.

The chain couples TRBV28 to TRBJ1-2, with TRBD1 identical over 12 bases. The CDR3 contains 16 residues. V was clipped by 4 bases and J by 2 bases; unmatched bases: 5. CDR1 MDHEN and CDR2 SYDVKM come from the germline V gene. This CDR3 is CASSSGTGGLNYGYTF. Written as DNA, the CDR3 is TGTGCCAGCAGTTCCGGGACAGGGGGCTTGAACTATGGCTACACCTTC.

Many counts were recorded for this clonotype. The genes are TRBV28 and TRBJ2-1; a possible D gene is TRBD2 (5 bases). The V end lost 4 bases, the J end lost 7 bases, and 14 bases lay between the germline ends. CDR3 length: 14 amino acids. Germline V gene lookup returns CDR1 MDHEN and CDR2 SYDVKM. The CDR3 DNA follows: TGTGCCAGCAGTTCAGAAACTAGAACTAATGAGCAGTTCTTC. Amino acids: CASSSETRTNEQFF.

This clonotype occurred many times. This chain joins TRBV5-1 and TRBJ2-1, with 9 bases lining up with TRBD2. Losses at the gene ends were 7 bases for V and 7 bases for J; bases not matched to a gene: 15. Per germline, CDR1 SGHRS and CDR2 YFSETQ. The CDR3 consists of 16 residues. The CDR3 loop is CASRQGTSPLRNEQFF. CDR3 bases: TGCGCCAGCCGACAAGGGACTAGCCCATTGCGGAATGAGCAGTTCTTC.

This clonotype was observed at least ten times. The chain uses TRBV19 and TRBJ2-1; TRBD1 matches 10 bases. Looked up from germline, CDR1 is LNHDA and CDR2 is SQIVND (reference sequence). V dropped 10 bases and J dropped 7; count of bases not matched to a gene: 7. The CDR3 runs to 13 residues. This chain's CDR3 is CATRQGAGNEQFF. The DNA of the CDR3 is TGTGCCACCCGACAGGGGGCGGGAAATGAGCAGTTCTTC.

In this sample, this clonotype turned up many times. The CDR3 is CASSLPQESKHEQYF. CDR3 DNA: TGTGCCAGCAGTTTACCCCAAGAAAGTAAACACGAGCAGTACTTC. The chain carries TRBV28 and TRBJ2-7; D not certain. CDR3 size: 15 residues. Germline V gives CDR1 MDHEN, CDR2 SYDVKM. Trimming took off 2 bases at V and 5 bases at J, with 16 bases between the two ends.

This clonotype was recorded many times. The rearrangement uses TRBV5-1 and TRBJ2-2; D is uncertain. V was pared by 4 bases and J by 0 bases, with 7 bases between. Germline CDR1 and CDR2: SGHRS and YFSETQ. The CDR3 sequence is 14 residues long. The CDR3 bases are TGCGCCAGCAGCCCAGACCCGAACACCGGGGAGCTGTTTTTT. Amino acid sequence: CASSPDPNTGELFF.

The chain couples TRBV19 to TRBJ2-1; TRBD2 aligns across 8 bases. Germline V gene lookup returns CDR1 LNHDA and CDR2 SQIVND (reference sequence). Trimming cost V 2 bases and J 3 bases; bases outside gene matches: 15. This CDR3 has 19 amino acids. The CDR3 is CASSIRPAGVSISYNEQFF. The CDR3 nucleotides read TGTGCCAGTAGTATACGCCCAGCGGGAGTATCTATAAGCTACAATGAGCAGTTCTTC. Complete variable domain (other parts from reference TRBV19 and TRBJ2-1): DGGITQSPKYLFRKEGQNVTLSCEQNLNHDAMYWYRQDPGQGLRLIYYSQIVNDFQKGDIAEGYSVSREKKESFPLTVTSAQKNPTAFYLCASSIRPAGVSISYNEQFFGPGTRLTVL.

This clonotype was counted only a few times. The germline gene is not matched at one end of the junction; a read error may be the cause. The chain is built from TRBV6-2 or TRBV6-3 and TRBJ2-7; 12 nucleotides match TRBD1. The CDR3 loop spans 15 amino acids. Germline CDR1 MNHEY, CDR2 SVGEGT. As DNA, the CDR3 is TGTGCCAGCGGTTATGGGACAGGGGGCGGGTACGAGCAGTACTTC. Translating it yields CASGYGTGGGYEQYF.

The rearrangement joins TRBV7-2 to TRBJ2-2; tentatively, D is TRBD1 or TRBD2 (6 bases each). Germline CDR1 and CDR2: SGHTA and FQGNSA. Trimming took 5 bases from V and 2 from J, leaving 21 bases between them. The CDR3 length is 18 residues. In DNA, the CDR3 is TGTGCCAGCAGCCCCCGGTGGGGGCTAGCGTATAACACCGGGGAGCTGTTTTTT. It specifies CASSPRWGLAYNTGELFF.

A few counts support this clonotype. The chain is built from TRBV27 and TRBJ2-1, with TRBD2 matching 10 bases. This CDR3 comprises 15 residues. V was pared by 6 bases and J by 9 bases, with 11 bases of the junction left unmatched. CDR1 is MNHEY, CDR2 SMNVEV, per germline (reference sequence). The CDR3 sequence is CASSPLLAGEGEQFF. CDR3 sequence (DNA): TGTGCCAGCAGCCCATTGCTAGCGGGAGAAGGTGAGCAGTTCTTC.

This clonotype was counted ten times or more. V is TRBV5-1 and J is TRBJ1-1; D is perhaps TRBD1 (5 bases). Trimming left V 2 bases short and J 2 bases short, with 13 bases between. Germline loops: CDR1 SGHRS, CDR2 YFSETQ. The CDR3 is made up of 15 amino acids. CDR3 bases: TGCGCCAGCAGCTTCCAGGGAGAGGGTAACACTGAAGCTTTCTTT. Translation gives CASSFQGEGNTEAFF.

This clonotype was seen many times. The rearrangement uses TRBV12-3 or TRBV12-4 and TRBJ2-5; maybe TRBD1 (6 bases). Trimming pared 5 bases from V and 11 bases from J, leaving 24 bases between. The CDR3 consists of 15 residues. The CDR3 protein is CASSGRRDNELVQYF. Written as DNA, the CDR3 is TGTGCCAGCAGTGGACGCCGGGACAATGAACTCGTTCAGTACTTC.

A word on this clonotype: A read error may be the cause here, since a much bigger clone is one base away. This rearrangement joins TRBV3-1 to TRBJ2-7; 13 nucleotides agree with TRBD2. V lost 1 base to trimming and J lost 5 bases; unmatched junction nucleotides: 5. The CDR3 totals 16 residues. Germline CDR1 LGHDT, CDR2 YNNKEL (reference sequence). The CDR3 DNA sequence: TGTGCCAGCAGCCAAGTGGGGACTAGCGGGGCACACGAGCAGTACTTC. Translating it yields CASSQVGTSGAHEQYF.

Many counts were recorded for this clonotype. The chain uses TRBV11-2 and TRBJ2-1, with TRBD2 matching over 9 bases. V was pared by 4 bases and J by 0 bases, with 4 bases of the junction left unmatched. Germline-derived CDR1 and CDR2 are SGHAT and FQNNGV. This CDR3 region has 16 residues. CDR3 in DNA: TGTGCCAGCAGCTCTATTAGCGGGAGCTCCTACAATGAGCAGTTCTTC. This gives the protein CASSSISGSSYNEQFF.

This clonotype was counted many times. CDR3 protein: CASSGRFSEQYF. CDR3 DNA: TGTGCCAGCAGCGGGCGGTTCTCCGAGCAGTACTTC. This chain uses TRBV12-3 or TRBV12-4 with TRBJ2-7; D remains unclear. V lost 6 bases to trimming and J lost 6 bases, with 12 bases between them. The CDR3 runs 12 residues.

There are a few counts of this clonotype. The gene calls are TRBV24-1 and TRBJ1-2; perhaps TRBD1 as D (6 bases). Germline-derived CDR1 and CDR2 are KGHDR and SFDVKD. The CDR3 has 13 amino acids. Trimming left V 4 bases short and J 5 bases short, with 10 bases between. CDR3 sequence (DNA): TGTGCCACCAGTGACCTAACAGGGTATGGCTACACCTTC. This codes for CATSDLTGYGYTF.

This clonotype occurred a few times. The V call is TRBV20-1, the J call TRBJ2-2; the D gene is possibly TRBD2 (5 bases). V was clipped by 4 bases and J by 4 bases, with 16 bases between them. CDR3 length equals 15 residues. CDR1 is DFQATT and CDR2 is SNEGSKA in the germline V gene (reference sequence). The CDR3 bases are TGCAGTGCTAAGTACCGACGCCGGGGCACCGGGGAGCTGTTTTTT. It is translated as CSAKYRRRGTGELFF.

This clonotype was seen many times. CDR3 in DNA: TGTGCCAGCAGTCCCGGGACCCACTACGAGCAGTACTTC. Translated: CASSPGTHYEQYF. This chain links TRBV27 with TRBJ2-7; D is tentatively TRBD1 or TRBD2 (5 bases each). The germline V gene encodes CDR1 MNHEY and CDR2 SMNVEV (reference sequence). The V end was cut by 5 bases, the J end by 3 bases, with 11 bases between. This CDR3 region has 13 residues.

This clonotype was seen a handful of times. The V and J genes are TRBV4-1 and TRBJ1-1; unclear D gene. Trimming took off 5 bases at V and 0 bases at J, with 4 bases between the two ends. Germline CDR1 MGHRA, CDR2 YSYEKL. This CDR3 contains 12 residues. For the CDR3, the DNA is TGCGCCAGCAGCAACATGAACACTGAAGCTTTCTTT. Protein sequence: CASSNMNTEAFF.

The chain couples TRBV28 to TRBJ1-1; D is perhaps TRBD1 (6 bases). The CDR3 is made up of 12 amino acids. Germline loops: CDR1 MDHEN, CDR2 SYDVKM. V lost 8 bases, J lost 5 bases, and 12 bases lay in between. CDR3 sequence: CASGGGGTEAFF. The CDR3 DNA reads as TGTGCCAGCGGAGGGGGTGGAACTGAAGCTTTCTTT.

The table lists this clonotype with many counts. The chain couples TRBV28 to TRBJ1-2; 7 positions match TRBD1. The V gene end was trimmed by 6 bases and the J gene end by 4 bases; junction bases not matched to a gene: 11. Per the germline V gene, CDR1 is MDHEN and CDR2 is SYDVKM. The CDR3 contains 15 residues. The CDR3 loop is CASSLQGPGGYGYTF. DNA for the CDR3: TGTGCCAGCAGCCTACAGGGGCCCGGGGGCTATGGCTACACCTTC.

This chain joins TRBV2 and TRBJ1-2, with D perhaps matching TRBD1 (5 bases). The length of the CDR3 is 15 residues. CDR1 and CDR2 (germline): SNHLY, FYNNEI. The ends were cut back, 8 bases at V and 3 bases at J, with 19 bases in the middle. CDR3 bases: TGTGCCAGCGCACGACAGCTTGGGTCTGACTATGGCTACACCTTC. Protein sequence: CASARQLGSDYGYTF.

This chain joins TRBV5-5 and TRBJ2-5, with TRBD2 identical over 10 bases. The germline V gene has CDR1 SGHKS and CDR2 YYEKEE (reference sequence). CDR3 length equals 14 residues. Trimming at V came to 6 bases and at J to 5 bases, leaving 7 bases not matched to a gene. CDR3 nucleotides: TGTGCCAGCATTCCACTAGCGGGAACGGAGACCCAGTACTTC. It translates to CASIPLAGTETQYF.

This clonotype was observed a handful of times. The rearrangement joins TRBV29-1 to TRBJ1-1, with TRBD1 matching 7 bases. The CDR3 sequence is 11 residues long. With V trimmed by 6 bases and J by 8 bases, 6 bases remained unmatched. Germline values: CDR1 SQVTM, CDR2 ANQGSEA. CDR3: CSVDRQGEAFF. As DNA, the CDR3 is TGCAGCGTCGATAGACAGGGCGAAGCTTTCTTT.

The chain combines TRBV7-8 with TRBJ1-1, with D perhaps matching TRBD1 (6 bases). Germline loops: CDR1 SGHVS, CDR2 FQNEAQ. Deletions cut 5 bases from V and 1 base from J, with 14 bases between. The CDR3 runs to 15 residues. The CDR3 DNA is TGTGCCAGCAGCCAAACCGGGACATCGAACACTGAAGCTTTCTTT. Translation: CASSQTGTSNTEAFF.

A note on this clonotype: This sequence may be a read error, since a much larger clone differs from it by one base. The chain is built from TRBV4-1 and TRBJ1-5; 7 bases are a match to TRBD1. The CDR3 sequence is 15 residues long. Trimming cost V 1 base and J 3 bases; bases outside gene matches: 3. CDR1 is MGHRA, CDR2 YSYEKL, per germline. CDR3 in DNA: TGCGCCAGCAGCCAAGGAACAGGGGACAATCAGCCCCAGCATTTT. Residues: CASSQGTGDNQPQHF.

This clonotype has ten or more counts. The V call is TRBV27, the J call TRBJ2-7; 7 bases line up with TRBD1. Losses at the gene ends were 5 bases for V and 0 bases for J; bases not matched to a gene: 7. The CDR3 contains 15 residues. CDR1 is MNHEY and CDR2 is SMNVEV in the germline V gene (reference sequence). The CDR3 is CASSTRTGSSYEQYF. CDR3 DNA sequence: TGTGCCAGCAGTACCCGGACAGGTAGCTCCTACGAGCAGTACTTC.

Regarding this clonotype: A much more abundant neighbour one base away suggests this may be a read error. Since the CDR3 does not end with the conserved phenylalanine or tryptophan, this likely comes from a read error. V and J are TRBV28 and TRBJ2-7; possibly TRBD1 for D (6 bases). The CDR3 extends over 13 amino acids. Trimming removed 5 bases at V and 2 bases at J, with 10 bases between. From germline, CDR1 is MDHEN and CDR2 SYDVKM. The CDR3 reads CASSETGTYEQYL. In DNA, the CDR3 is TGTGCCAGCAGTGAGACAGGTACCTACGAGCAGTACCTC.